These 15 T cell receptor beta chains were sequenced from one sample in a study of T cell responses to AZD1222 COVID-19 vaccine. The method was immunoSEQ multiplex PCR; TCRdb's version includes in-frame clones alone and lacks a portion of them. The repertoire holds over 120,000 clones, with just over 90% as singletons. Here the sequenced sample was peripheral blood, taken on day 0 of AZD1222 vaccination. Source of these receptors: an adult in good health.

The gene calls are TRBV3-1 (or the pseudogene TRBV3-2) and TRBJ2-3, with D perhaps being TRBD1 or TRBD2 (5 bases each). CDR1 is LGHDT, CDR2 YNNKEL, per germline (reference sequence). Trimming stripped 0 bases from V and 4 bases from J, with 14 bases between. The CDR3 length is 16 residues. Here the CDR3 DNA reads TGTGCCAGCAGCCAAGAAGGGGCACTCGGGGCAGATACGCAGTATTTT. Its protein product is CASSQEGALGADTQYF.

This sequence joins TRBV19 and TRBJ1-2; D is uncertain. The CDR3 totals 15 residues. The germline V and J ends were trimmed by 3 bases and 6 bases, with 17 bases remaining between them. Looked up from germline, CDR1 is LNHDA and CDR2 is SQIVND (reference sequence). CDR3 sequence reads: CASSIQPRTWDGYTF. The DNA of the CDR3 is TGTGCCAGTAGTATTCAACCGCGTACTTGGGATGGCTACACCTTC. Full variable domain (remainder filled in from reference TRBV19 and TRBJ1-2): DGGITQSPKYLFRKEGQNVTLSCEQNLNHDAMYWYRQDPGQGLRLIYYSQIVNDFQKGDIAEGYSVSREKKESFPLTVTSAQKNPTAFYLCASSIQPRTWDGYTFGSGTRLTVV.

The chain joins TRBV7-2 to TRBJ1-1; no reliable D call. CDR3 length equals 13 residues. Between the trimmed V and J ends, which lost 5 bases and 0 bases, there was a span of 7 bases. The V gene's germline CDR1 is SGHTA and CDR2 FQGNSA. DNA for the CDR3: TGTGCCAGCAGCCTGGATATGAACACTGAAGCTTTCTTT. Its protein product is CASSLDMNTEAFF.

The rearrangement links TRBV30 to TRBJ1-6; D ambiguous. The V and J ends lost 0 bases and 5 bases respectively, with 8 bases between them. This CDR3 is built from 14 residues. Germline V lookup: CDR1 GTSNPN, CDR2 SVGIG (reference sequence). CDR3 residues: CAWSVYSDNSPLHF. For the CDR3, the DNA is TGTGCCTGGAGTGTATACTCGGATAATTCACCCCTCCACTTT.

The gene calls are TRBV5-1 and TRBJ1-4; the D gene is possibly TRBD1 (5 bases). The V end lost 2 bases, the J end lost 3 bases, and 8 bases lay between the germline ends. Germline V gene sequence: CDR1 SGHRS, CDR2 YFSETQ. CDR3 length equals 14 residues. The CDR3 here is CASSLRGPNEKLFF. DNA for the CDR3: TGCGCCAGCAGCTTAAGGGGCCCTAATGAAAAACTGTTTTTT.

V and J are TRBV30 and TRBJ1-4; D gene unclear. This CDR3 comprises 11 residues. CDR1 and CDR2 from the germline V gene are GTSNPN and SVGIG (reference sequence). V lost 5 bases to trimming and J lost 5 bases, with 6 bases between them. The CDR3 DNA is TGTGCCTGGGAGCGGAATGAAAAACTGTTTTTT. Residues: CAWERNEKLFF. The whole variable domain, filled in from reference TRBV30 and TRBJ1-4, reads SQTIHQWPATLVQPVGSPLSLECTVEGTSNPNLYWYRQAAGRGLQLLFYSVGIGQISSEVPQNLSASRPQDRQFILSSKKLLLSDSGFYLCAWERNEKLFFGSGTQLSVL.

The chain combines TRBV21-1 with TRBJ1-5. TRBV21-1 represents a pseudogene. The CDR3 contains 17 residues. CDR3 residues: CASSKVGRGLRNQPQHF. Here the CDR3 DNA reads TGTGCCAGCAGCAAAGTTGGGAGGGGCCTACGCAATCAGCCCCAGCATTTT.

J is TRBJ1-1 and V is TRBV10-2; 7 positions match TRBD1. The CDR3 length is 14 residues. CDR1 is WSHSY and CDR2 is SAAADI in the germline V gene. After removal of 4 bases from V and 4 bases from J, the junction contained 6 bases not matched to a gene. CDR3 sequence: CASSGAGGLTEAFF. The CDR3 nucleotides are TGCGCCAGCAGTGGGGCAGGGGGTCTCACTGAAGCTTTCTTT.

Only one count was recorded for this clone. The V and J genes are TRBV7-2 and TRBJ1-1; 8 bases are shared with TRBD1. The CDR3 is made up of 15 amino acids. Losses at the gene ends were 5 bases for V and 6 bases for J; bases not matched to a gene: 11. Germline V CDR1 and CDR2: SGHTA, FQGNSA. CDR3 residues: CASSAYRGARAEAFF. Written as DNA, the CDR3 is TGTGCCAGCAGCGCCTACAGGGGGGCTCGCGCTGAAGCTTTCTTT.

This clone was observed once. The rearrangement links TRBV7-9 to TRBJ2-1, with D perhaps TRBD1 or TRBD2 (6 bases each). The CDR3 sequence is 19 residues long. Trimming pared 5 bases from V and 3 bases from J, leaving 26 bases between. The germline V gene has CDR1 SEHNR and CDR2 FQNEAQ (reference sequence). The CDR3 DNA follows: TGTGCCAGCAGCCGATTTCTCGGGGGCGGACGGACTAACTACAATGAGCAGTTCTTC. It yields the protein CASSRFLGGGRTNYNEQFF.

CDR3 in amino acids: CASSLGTGTNYGYTF. Written as DNA, the CDR3 is TGTGCCAGCAGCTTAGGAACAGGAACTAACTATGGCTACACCTTC. The rearrangement joins TRBV7-9 to TRBJ1-2; maybe TRBD1 (5 bases). The CDR3 spans 15 residues. V dropped 1 base and J dropped 0 bases, with 9 bases sitting between them. Germline V gene data show CDR1 as SEHNR and CDR2 as FQNEAQ (reference sequence).

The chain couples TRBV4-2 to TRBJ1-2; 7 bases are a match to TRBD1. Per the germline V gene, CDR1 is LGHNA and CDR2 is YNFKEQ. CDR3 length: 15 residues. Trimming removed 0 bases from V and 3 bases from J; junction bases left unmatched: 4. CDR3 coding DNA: TGTGCCAGCAGCCAAGATGGACAGGTCTACTATGGCTACACCTTC. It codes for CASSQDGQVYYGYTF.

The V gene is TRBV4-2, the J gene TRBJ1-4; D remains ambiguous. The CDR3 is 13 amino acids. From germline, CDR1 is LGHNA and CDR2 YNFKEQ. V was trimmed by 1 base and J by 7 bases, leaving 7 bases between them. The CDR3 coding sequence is TGTGCCAGCAGCCAAGTTTACGGTGAAAAACTGTTTTTT. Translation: CASSQVYGEKLFF.

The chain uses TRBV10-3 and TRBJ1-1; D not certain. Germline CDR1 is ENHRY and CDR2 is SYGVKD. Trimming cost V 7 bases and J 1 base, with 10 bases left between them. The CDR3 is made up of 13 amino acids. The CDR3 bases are TGTGCCATCAAGGTGATCCAGAACACTGAAGCTTTCTTT. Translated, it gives CAIKVIQNTEAFF.

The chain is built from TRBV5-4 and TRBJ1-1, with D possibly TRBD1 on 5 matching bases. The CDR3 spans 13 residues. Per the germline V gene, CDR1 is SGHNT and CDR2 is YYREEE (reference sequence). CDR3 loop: CACRGLTEPEAFF. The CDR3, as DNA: TGTGCGTGCCGGGGCTTGACAGAACCTGAAGCTTTCTTT.